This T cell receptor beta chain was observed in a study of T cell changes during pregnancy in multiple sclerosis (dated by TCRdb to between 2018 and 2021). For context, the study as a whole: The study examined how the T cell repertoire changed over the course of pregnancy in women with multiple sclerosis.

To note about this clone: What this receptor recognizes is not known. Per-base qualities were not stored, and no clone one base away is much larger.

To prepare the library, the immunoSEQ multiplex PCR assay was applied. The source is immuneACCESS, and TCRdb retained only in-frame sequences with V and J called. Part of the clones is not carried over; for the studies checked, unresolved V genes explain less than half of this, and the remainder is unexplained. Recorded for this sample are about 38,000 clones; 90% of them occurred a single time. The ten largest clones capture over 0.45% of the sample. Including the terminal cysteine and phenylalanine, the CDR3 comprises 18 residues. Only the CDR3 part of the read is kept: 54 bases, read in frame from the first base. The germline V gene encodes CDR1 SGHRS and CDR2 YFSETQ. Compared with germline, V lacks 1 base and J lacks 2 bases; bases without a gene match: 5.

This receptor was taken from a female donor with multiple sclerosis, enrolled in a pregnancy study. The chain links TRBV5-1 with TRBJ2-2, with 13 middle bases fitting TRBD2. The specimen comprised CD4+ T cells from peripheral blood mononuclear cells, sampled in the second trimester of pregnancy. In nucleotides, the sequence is TGCGCCAGCAGCTTGTCGGGACTAGCGGGAATCAACACCGGGGAGCTGTTTTTT. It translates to CASSLSGLAGINTGELFF. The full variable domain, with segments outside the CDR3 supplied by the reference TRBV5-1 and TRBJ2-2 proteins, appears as KAGVTQTPRYLIKTRGQQVTLSCSPISGHRSVSWYQQTPGQGLQFLFEYFSETQRNKGNFPGRFSGRQFSNSRSEMNVSTLELGDSALYLCASSLSGLAGINTGELFFGEGSRLTVL.